This T cell receptor (beta chain) was profiled in a study of control samples from healthy donors and cancer patients. Method: immunoSEQ multiplex PCR; TCRdb's copy keeps in-frame clones and lacks some. There are around 93,000 clones in the sample; 80% to 95% occur only once, and less than 3.5% lies in the top ten. The CDR3 loop spans 15 amino acids. CDR1 is SGHDN, CDR2 FVKESK, per germline. J gave up 3 bases and V 6 bases, and 7 bases lay outside the gene matches. The chain has TRBV14 and TRBJ2-5; 10 bases agree with TRBD1. This clonotype was sampled from a human donor in good health. The donor label of this sample is uncertain. Sequences were obtained from blood. Written as DNA, the CDR3 is TGTGCCAGCAGTCTCCTGGGGACAGGGGAAGAGACCCAGTACTTC. Residues: CASSLLGTGEETQYF.